This T cell receptor (beta chain) was retrieved from a study of blood T cell repertoires in COVID-19. The CDR3 sequence is 16 residues long. Trimming shortened V by 4 bases and J by 2 bases, and 16 bases separated the two germline ends. Looked up from germline, CDR1 is KGHDR and CDR2 is SFDVKD. Everyone who took part was roughly 18 to 100 years old, and they came from roughly 25 US areas. Sequencing was performed with immunoSEQ multiplex PCR; in TCRdb, only in-frame clones are kept and a portion is missing. The data contain hundreds of thousands of clones, about 86% of them singletons. The clonotype originates from a woman in her fifties or sixties who had recovered from COVID-19. Sequencing was done on a sample of PBMCs or T cells enriched from blood (not recorded which). This rearrangement joins TRBV24-1 to TRBJ2-5; weak D call: TRBD1 (5 bases). The CDR3 coding sequence is TGTGCCACCAGTGACCCTACGGCAGGGATACAAGAGACCCAGTACTTC. Amino acids: CATSDPTAGIQETQYF.